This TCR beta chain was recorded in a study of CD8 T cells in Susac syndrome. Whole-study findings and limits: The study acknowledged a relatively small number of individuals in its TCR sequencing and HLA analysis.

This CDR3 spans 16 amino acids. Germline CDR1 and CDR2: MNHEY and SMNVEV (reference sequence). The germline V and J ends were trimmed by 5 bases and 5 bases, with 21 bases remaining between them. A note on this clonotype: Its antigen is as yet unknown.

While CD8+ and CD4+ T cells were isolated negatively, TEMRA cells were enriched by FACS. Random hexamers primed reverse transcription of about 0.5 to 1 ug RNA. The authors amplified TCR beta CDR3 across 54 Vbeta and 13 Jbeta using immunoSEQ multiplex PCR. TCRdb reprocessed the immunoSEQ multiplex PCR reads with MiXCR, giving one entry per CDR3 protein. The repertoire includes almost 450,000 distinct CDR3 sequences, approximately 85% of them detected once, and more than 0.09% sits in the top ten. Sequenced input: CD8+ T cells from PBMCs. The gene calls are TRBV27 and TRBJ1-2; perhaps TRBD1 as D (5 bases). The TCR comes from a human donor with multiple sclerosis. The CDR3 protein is CASSPLEGSPRYGYTF. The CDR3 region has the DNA TGTGCCAGCAGTCCATTAGAGGGGTCGCCTCGGTATGGCTACACCTTC.